The rows below give T cell receptor beta chains drawn from one sample of a study of cytomegalovirus exposure and HLA in healthy donors. TCRdb's table, derived via immunoSEQ multiplex PCR, lists solely in-frame clones and lacks some. Seen here are 220,000 or so clones, about 75% observed once, and the top ten hold under 2%. Material for sequencing was PBMCs. The receptors derive from a woman in her 30s in good health and CMV-seronegative. Each CDR3 is given with its conserved first and last residue. A D gene is named only where the DNA matches it firmly. Clone sizes are given selectively: once, few, many, or a class where the clone is expanded.

TRBD2 TRBJ2-7 TRBV5-1 - CASSLAGRIAGYSYEQYF TGCGCCAGCAGCTTGGCCGGAAGGATAGCGGGGTATTCCTACGAGCAGTACTTC
TRBD1 TRBJ2-7 TRBV9 - CASSLGGGDRLDF TGTGCCAGCAGCCTCGGCGGCGGGGACAGGTTAGACTTC
TRBD1 TRBJ1-2 TRBV12-5 - CASGLLGQGAFGGYTF TGTGCTAGTGGTTTGCTGGGACAGGGGGCATTCGGAGGCTACACCTTC
- TRBJ1-2 TRBV4-1 - CASSQDNRVYGYTF TGCGCCAGCAGCCAAGACAACAGGGTCTATGGCTACACCTTC
TRBD2 TRBJ2-1 TRBV27 - CASRAGLLYNEQFF TGTGCCAGCAGAGCGGGACTCCTATACAATGAGCAGTTCTTC
- TRBJ1-3 TRBV5-1 - CASSLGTGNTIYF TGCGCCAGCAGCTTGGGTACTGGAAACACCATATATTTT
TRBD1 TRBJ2-5 TRBV2 - CASSALETGGGSSPRETQYF TGTGCCAGCAGTGCCTTGGAAACAGGGGGCGGCTCTTCTCCGCGGGAGACCCAGTACTTC
- TRBJ2-5 TRBV6-5 - CASSYGGLGTGETQYF TGTGCCAGCAGTTACGGCGGACTCGGCACAGGGGAGACCCAGTACTTC
- TRBJ2-5 TRBV11-2 - CASSRRGETQYF TGTGCCAGCAGCCGCAGGGGAGAGACCCAGTACTTC
- TRBJ1-5 TRBV30 - CAWSFGGEPQHF TGTGCCTGGAGTTTCGGGGGTGAGCCCCAGCATTTT
TRBD2 TRBJ2-1 TRBV4-1 - CASSQVSTSDEQFF TGCGCCAGCAGCCAAGTCTCTACTAGCGATGAGCAGTTCTTC
- TRBJ1-3 TRBV18 few CASSPNSPPGNTIYF TGTGCCAGCTCACCTAACAGTCCTCCTGGAAACACCATATATTTT
TRBD1 TRBJ2-1 TRBV10-1 few CASSESAQGANEQFF TGCGCCAGCAGTGAGTCAGCACAGGGGGCAAATGAGCAGTTCTTC
TRBD1 TRBJ1-2 TRBV6-6 - CAITGGNYGYTF TGTGCCATTACAGGGGGGAACTATGGCTACACCTTC
TRBD1 TRBJ1-1 TRBV5-8 - CASSTAGSTGVNTEAFF TGTGCCAGCAGCACGGCAGGTTCGACAGGGGTGAACACTGAAGCTTTCTTT
- TRBJ1-2 TRBV6-6 - CAIRGLDGYTF TGTGCCATACGGGGTTTGGATGGCTACACCTTC
- TRBJ2-7 TRBV27 - CATQTPSYEQYF TGTGCCACCCAGACTCCCTCCTACGAGCAGTACTTC
TRBD1 TRBJ2-1 TRBV6-1 - CASSPDRGAYNEQFF TGTGCCAGCAGCCCCGACAGGGGGGCTTACAATGAGCAGTTCTTC
TRBD1 TRBJ1-4 TRBV18 - CASSSWDRNEKLFF TGTGCCAGCTCATCCTGGGACAGGAATGAAAAACTGTTTTTT
- TRBJ2-2 TRBV11-3 - CASSPKRGNTGELFF TGTGCCAGCAGCCCCAAAAGGGGGAACACCGGGGAGCTGTTTTTT
TRBD2 TRBJ2-5 TRBV11-3 few CASSLGLAGGEETQYF TGTGCCAGCAGCTTAGGCTTAGCGGGGGGTGAAGAGACCCAGTACTTC